This T cell receptor (beta chain) was sequenced during a study of cytomegalovirus exposure and HLA in healthy donors. About the study: A prior study identified some 100 million unique TCR beta sequences from some 180 million T cells. Study conclusions and caveats: In an earlier analysis, about 90% or about 30%: the productive usage of most TCR beta V segments. Accurate predictions that matched the HLA-A and HLA-B alleles of most subjects were reportedly made from TCR beta sequences. Researchers reported in a later analysis that common viral pathogens appeared linked to several top clusters.

The CDR3 covers 15 residues. V dropped 3 bases and J dropped 4 bases, with 15 bases sitting between them. Germline V gene sequence: CDR1 MNHEY, CDR2 SMNVEV (reference sequence). PCR primers comprised 60 Vbeta and 13 Jbeta primers. The table came from immunoSEQ multiplex PCR; TCRdb's copy has only in-frame clones and leaves some out. Here the sample spans around 150,000 clones, just under 80% being singletons. About this clone itself: The antigen is unknown.

V usage is TRBV27 and J usage is TRBJ2-5, with D tentatively TRBD1 (5 bases). Material for sequencing was PBMCs. The clonotype comes from a man under 40 in good health. The CDR3 is CASSLGTGWSETQYF. CDR3 nucleotides: TGTGCCAGCAGTTTGGGCACAGGTTGGTCAGAGACCCAGTACTTC.